These T cell receptor beta chains were read from a single sample in a study of cytomegalovirus exposure and HLA in healthy donors. Clones were read by immunoSEQ multiplex PCR, and TCRdb kept only the in-frame ones, dropping some. The sample contains hundreds of thousands of clones, roughly 70% of which appear only once. Sequencing was carried out using PBMCs. Receptor source: a female donor in good health and CMV-seronegative. Each CDR3 is given with its conserved first and last residue. A D gene is named only where the DNA matches it firmly. Clone size is stated in some rows and not others, as once, few, many or a class when expanded.

D gene: NA; clone size: NA; CDR3 length: 14; J gene: TRBJ1-3; V gene: TRBV6-1; CDR3 DNA: TGTGCCAGCAGTGAAGACGACACTGGAAACACCATATATTTT; CDR3 protein: CASSEDDTGNTIYF
D gene: NA; clone size: NA; CDR3 length: 13; J gene: TRBJ2-6; V gene: TRBV28; CDR3 DNA: TGTGCCAGCACCCTCTCTGGGGCCAACGTCCTGACTTTC; CDR3 protein: CASTLSGANVLTF
D gene: NA; clone size: NA; CDR3 length: 15; J gene: TRBJ2-3; V gene: TRBV6-6; CDR3 DNA: TGTGCCAGCAGTTACGTGGGGCGGAACACAGATACGCAGTATTTT; CDR3 protein: CASSYVGRNTDTQYF
D gene: NA; clone size: NA; CDR3 length: 14; J gene: TRBJ1-1; V gene: TRBV2; CDR3 DNA: TGTGCCAGCAGTGTGGAGGCCGCAAACACTGAAGCTTTCTTT; CDR3 protein: CASSVEAANTEAFF
D gene: TRBD2; clone size: once; CDR3 length: 15; J gene: TRBJ2-1; V gene: TRBV18; CDR3 DNA: TGTGCCAGCTCACCGACTAGCGGGACAGACAATGAGCAGTTCTTC; CDR3 protein: CASSPTSGTDNEQFF
D gene: TRBD1; clone size: NA; CDR3 length: 13; J gene: TRBJ2-7; V gene: TRBV28; CDR3 DNA: TGTGCCAGCAGCCGGGACAGATTCTACGAGCAGTACTTC; CDR3 protein: CASSRDRFYEQYF
D gene: NA; clone size: few; CDR3 length: 15; J gene: TRBJ1-5; V gene: TRBV19; CDR3 DNA: TGTGCCAGTAGTATTCGGGGGGGAAACAATCAGCCCCAGCATTTT; CDR3 protein: CASSIRGGNNQPQHF
D gene: NA; clone size: NA; CDR3 length: 13; J gene: TRBJ2-5; V gene: TRBV6-5; CDR3 DNA: TGTGCCAGCAGTTACTCGCGGGCAGAGACCCAGTACTTC; CDR3 protein: CASSYSRAETQYF
D gene: NA; clone size: few; CDR3 length: 13; J gene: TRBJ1-1; V gene: TRBV6-1; CDR3 DNA: TGTGCCAGCAACAGACACCTGAACACTGAAGCTTTCTTT; CDR3 protein: CASNRHLNTEAFF
D gene: TRBD1; clone size: NA; CDR3 length: 13; J gene: TRBJ1-4; V gene: TRBV28; CDR3 DNA: TGTGCCAGCAGTCCGACAGGGAATGAAAAACTGTTTTTT; CDR3 protein: CASSPTGNEKLFF
D gene: NA; clone size: NA; CDR3 length: 16; J gene: TRBJ2-1; V gene: TRBV9; CDR3 DNA: TGTGCCAGCAGCGTAGCTATCCAAGTCGCCTACAATGAGCAGTTCTTC; CDR3 protein: CASSVAIQVAYNEQFF
D gene: TRBD2; clone size: NA; CDR3 length: 15; J gene: TRBJ2-7; V gene: TRBV7-9; CDR3 DNA: TGTGCCAGCAGCAAAGGACTAGCGGGAGGTTATGAGCAGTACTTC; CDR3 protein: CASSKGLAGGYEQYF
D gene: NA; clone size: once; CDR3 length: 13; J gene: TRBJ2-3; V gene: TRBV6-1; CDR3 DNA: TGTGCCAGCGCGGTACAGGGCCCAGATACGCAGTATTTT; CDR3 protein: CASAVQGPDTQYF
D gene: NA; clone size: few; CDR3 length: 12; J gene: TRBJ2-7; V gene: TRBV5-4; CDR3 DNA: TGTGCCAGCAGACAGAACAGGGACGAGCAGTACTTC; CDR3 protein: CASRQNRDEQYF
D gene: TRBD2; clone size: NA; CDR3 length: 15; J gene: TRBJ2-3; V gene: TRBV28; CDR3 DNA: TGTGCCAGCAGTTTATCTAGCTACGCGGGGGGTACGCAGTATTTT; CDR3 protein: CASSLSSYAGGTQYF
D gene: TRBD2; clone size: NA; CDR3 length: 16; J gene: TRBJ2-1; V gene: TRBV7-9; CDR3 DNA: TGTGCCAGCAGTTCCCCCGGACTAGCGGACTACAATGAGCAGTTCTTC; CDR3 protein: CASSSPGLADYNEQFF
D gene: NA; clone size: few; CDR3 length: 14; J gene: TRBJ2-5; V gene: TRBV27; CDR3 DNA: TGTGCCAGCAGTTTCGCTAGCCCTCAACAGACCCAGTACTTC; CDR3 protein: CASSFASPQQTQYF
D gene: NA; clone size: once; CDR3 length: 16; J gene: TRBJ2-6; V gene: TRBV27; CDR3 DNA: TGTGCCAGCAGTAATTACAGGGACTCTGGGGCCAACGTCCTGACTTTC; CDR3 protein: CASSNYRDSGANVLTF
D gene: NA; clone size: NA; CDR3 length: 16; J gene: TRBJ1-4; V gene: TRBV18; CDR3 DNA: TGTGCCAGCTCACCCCGCCTTTCGGAGGTTAATGAAAAACTGTTTTTT; CDR3 protein: CASSPRLSEVNEKLFF
D gene: TRBD2; clone size: few; CDR3 length: 17; J gene: TRBJ2-1; V gene: TRBV27; CDR3 DNA: TGTGCCAGCAGAACCCCCGGACTAGCGGGCACTTACAATGAGCAGTTCTTC; CDR3 protein: CASRTPGLAGTYNEQFF
D gene: NA; clone size: NA; CDR3 length: 14; J gene: TRBJ2-7; V gene: TRBV19; CDR3 DNA: TGTGCCAGTAGTATGGGCCTCGACCCCTACGAGCAGTACTTC; CDR3 protein: CASSMGLDPYEQYF
D gene: NA; clone size: NA; CDR3 length: 17; J gene: TRBJ2-2; V gene: TRBV27; CDR3 DNA: TGTGCCAGCAGTCCCAGGTTCCGAGACGGAAACACCGGGGAGCTGTTTTTT; CDR3 protein: CASSPRFRDGNTGELFF
D gene: NA; clone size: few; CDR3 length: 18; J gene: TRBJ1-5; V gene: TRBV5-1; CDR3 DNA: TGCGCCAGCAGCCCGGGGGGTTTATTGGGCCGAACGAATCAGCCCCAGCATTTT; CDR3 protein: CASSPGGLLGRTNQPQHF
D gene: TRBD2; clone size: NA; CDR3 length: 14; J gene: TRBJ2-7; V gene: TRBV2; CDR3 DNA: TGTGCCAGCATGATGACTAGCGGGAGCTACGAGCAGTACTTC; CDR3 protein: CASMMTSGSYEQYF
D gene: NA; clone size: NA; CDR3 length: 17; J gene: TRBJ2-7; V gene: TRBV27; CDR3 DNA: TGTGCCAGCAGTCCCATCCGGCTCGCGGGATCTGCCTACGAGCAGTACTTC; CDR3 protein: CASSPIRLAGSAYEQYF
D gene: NA; clone size: NA; CDR3 length: 15; J gene: TRBJ2-1; V gene: TRBV15; CDR3 DNA: TGTGCCACCAGCAGGGAGGTAAGGGCTTACAATGAGCAGTTCTTC; CDR3 protein: CATSREVRAYNEQFF
D gene: TRBD2; clone size: NA; CDR3 length: 15; J gene: TRBJ2-3; V gene: TRBV4-2; CDR3 DNA: TGTGCCAGCAGCGTTAGCGGGACTAGCACAGATACGCAGTATTTT; CDR3 protein: CASSVSGTSTDTQYF
D gene: TRBD1; clone size: NA; CDR3 length: 15; J gene: TRBJ1-5; V gene: TRBV16; CDR3 DNA: TGTGCCAGCAGCCAGACTGGACAGGGACGTGAGCCCCAGCATTTT; CDR3 protein: CASSQTGQGREPQHF
D gene: TRBD1; clone size: NA; CDR3 length: 15; J gene: TRBJ1-2; V gene: TRBV28; CDR3 DNA: TGTGCCAGCAGTCAACACCGGACAGGGAACTATGGCTACACCTTC; CDR3 protein: CASSQHRTGNYGYTF
D gene: TRBD2; clone size: NA; CDR3 length: 17; J gene: TRBJ2-1; V gene: TRBV5-1; CDR3 DNA: TGCGCCAGCAGCGGGCCGGGACTAGCGGGAGGGAGCGGCGAGCAGTTCTTC; CDR3 protein: CASSGPGLAGGSGEQFF
D gene: NA; clone size: NA; CDR3 length: 14; J gene: TRBJ2-7; V gene: TRBV9; CDR3 DNA: TGTGCCAGCTTCCCACGCGACAGAAACTACGAGCAGTACTTC; CDR3 protein: CASFPRDRNYEQYF
D gene: NA; clone size: NA; CDR3 length: 13; J gene: TRBJ2-1; V gene: TRBV19; CDR3 DNA: TGTGCCAGTAGCAGCACGGGTCACAATGAGCAGTTCTTC; CDR3 protein: CASSSTGHNEQFF
D gene: NA; clone size: NA; CDR3 length: 14; J gene: TRBJ2-1; V gene: TRBV7-9; CDR3 DNA: TGTGCCAGCAGCCCCCGACTAGACCACAATGAGCAGTTCTTC; CDR3 protein: CASSPRLDHNEQFF
D gene: TRBD1; clone size: NA; CDR3 length: 14; J gene: TRBJ1-5; V gene: TRBV4-1; CDR3 DNA: TGCGCCAGCAGCCGACGACAGGGAGATCAGCCCCAGCATTTT; CDR3 protein: CASSRRQGDQPQHF
D gene: TRBD2; clone size: NA; CDR3 length: 15; J gene: TRBJ2-7; V gene: TRBV4-1; CDR3 DNA: TGCGCCAGCAGCCAAGAAGATCTAGCGGGTGACGAGCAGTACTTC; CDR3 protein: CASSQEDLAGDEQYF
D gene: TRBD2; clone size: NA; CDR3 length: 18; J gene: TRBJ2-1; V gene: TRBV13; CDR3 DNA: TGTGCCAGCAGCGAGACTAGCGGGAGGTGGGGCTTTACCAATGAGCAGTTCTTC; CDR3 protein: CASSETSGRWGFTNEQFF
D gene: TRBD2; clone size: NA; CDR3 length: 15; J gene: TRBJ2-1; V gene: TRBV9; CDR3 DNA: TGTGCCAGCAGCTCCGGGACTAGCGACTACAATGAGCAGTTCTTC; CDR3 protein: CASSSGTSDYNEQFF
D gene: TRBD2; clone size: few; CDR3 length: 16; J gene: TRBJ2-1; V gene: TRBV4-1; CDR3 DNA: TGCGCCAGCGCTCGCCAGGGACTAGCGGATTACAATGAGCAGTTCTTC; CDR3 protein: CASARQGLADYNEQFF
D gene: NA; clone size: NA; CDR3 length: 12; J gene: TRBJ1-2; V gene: TRBV28; CDR3 DNA: TGTGCCAGCAGTTGGGCCAGTCATGGCTACACCTTC; CDR3 protein: CASSWASHGYTF
D gene: NA; clone size: NA; CDR3 length: 12; J gene: TRBJ2-2; V gene: TRBV27; CDR3 DNA: TGTGCCAGCAGTTTTCCCGGCGGGGAGCTGTTTTTT; CDR3 protein: CASSFPGGELFF
D gene: TRBD1; clone size: few; CDR3 length: 13; J gene: TRBJ2-5; V gene: TRBV5-4; CDR3 DNA: TGTGCCAGCAGCTCGACAGGGGGAGAGACCCAGTACTTC; CDR3 protein: CASSSTGGETQYF
D gene: NA; clone size: NA; CDR3 length: 15; J gene: TRBJ1-1; V gene: TRBV4-2; CDR3 DNA: TGTGCCAGCAGCCAAGATCCCGGTATTACCACTGAAGCTTTCTTT; CDR3 protein: CASSQDPGITTEAFF
D gene: NA; clone size: NA; CDR3 length: 12; J gene: TRBJ2-7; V gene: TRBV2; CDR3 DNA: TGTGCCAGCAGCCCACAGGGTTACGAGCAGTACTTC; CDR3 protein: CASSPQGYEQYF
D gene: TRBD1; clone size: NA; CDR3 length: 14; J gene: TRBJ1-4; V gene: TRBV30; CDR3 DNA: TGTGCCTGGAGTGCGGACAGGGGGCGAGAAAAACTGTTTTTT; CDR3 protein: CAWSADRGREKLFF
D gene: NA; clone size: NA; CDR3 length: 16; J gene: TRBJ2-3; V gene: TRBV6-1; CDR3 DNA: TGTGCCAGCAGTGAAGCGTTAGGACAGATCACAGATACGCAGTATTTT; CDR3 protein: CASSEALGQITDTQYF
D gene: NA; clone size: NA; CDR3 length: 15; J gene: TRBJ1-5; V gene: TRBV6-1; CDR3 DNA: TGTGCCAGCAGTGACGGTGGGGACATCGTGAAGCCCCAGCATTTT; CDR3 protein: CASSDGGDIVKPQHF
D gene: TRBD1; clone size: once; CDR3 length: 15; J gene: TRBJ2-2; V gene: TRBV5-1; CDR3 DNA: TGCGCCAGCAGCTTGCTGGACAGGTTGGCCGGGGAGCTGTTTTTT; CDR3 protein: CASSLLDRLAGELFF
D gene: NA; clone size: NA; CDR3 length: 13; J gene: TRBJ2-5; V gene: TRBV2; CDR3 DNA: TGTGCCAGCAGTGAAGTGGGGTGGCAGGGGAGGTACTTC; CDR3 protein: CASSEVGWQGRYF
D gene: TRBD1; clone size: once; CDR3 length: 13; J gene: TRBJ1-2; V gene: TRBV5-6; CDR3 DNA: TGTGCCAGCAGCTCCGGGACAGGGATGGTCTACACCTTC; CDR3 protein: CASSSGTGMVYTF
D gene: NA; clone size: NA; CDR3 length: 15; J gene: TRBJ2-1; V gene: TRBV25-1; CDR3 DNA: TGTGCCAGCAGTGAAAACCAGGGGTCTAGTTCCAAGCAGTTCTTC; CDR3 protein: CASSENQGSSSKQFF
D gene: NA; clone size: NA; CDR3 length: 13; J gene: TRBJ1-2; V gene: TRBV9; CDR3 DNA: TGTGCCAGCAGCACGACAGAGAACTATGGCTACACCTTC; CDR3 protein: CASSTTENYGYTF
D gene: NA; clone size: NA; CDR3 length: 10; J gene: TRBJ1-1; V gene: TRBV29-1; CDR3 DNA: TGCAGCGCGGGAGAAATCGAAGCTTTCTTT; CDR3 protein: CSAGEIEAFF
D gene: NA; clone size: NA; CDR3 length: 15; J gene: TRBJ2-3; V gene: TRBV2; CDR3 DNA: TGTGCCAGCAGTGAAGGGGCTAGCCCCACAGATACGCAGTATTTT; CDR3 protein: CASSEGASPTDTQYF
D gene: TRBD1; clone size: NA; CDR3 length: 17; J gene: TRBJ2-1; V gene: TRBV14; CDR3 DNA: TGTGCCAGCAGCCATGAGGGGTGGGACAGGGAATACAATGAGCAGTTCTTC; CDR3 protein: CASSHEGWDREYNEQFF
D gene: NA; clone size: NA; CDR3 length: 17; J gene: TRBJ2-7; V gene: TRBV4-2; CDR3 DNA: TGTGCCAGCAGCCAAGTAGCCGGGGGGCTAGCGAACTACGAGCAGTACTTC; CDR3 protein: CASSQVAGGLANYEQYF
D gene: TRBD1; clone size: NA; CDR3 length: 14; J gene: TRBJ2-7; V gene: TRBV27; CDR3 DNA: TGTGCCAGCAGTTTAAAGGGGACAGGGCGAGGGCAGTACTTC; CDR3 protein: CASSLKGTGRGQYF
D gene: NA; clone size: NA; CDR3 length: 17; J gene: TRBJ2-3; V gene: TRBV14; CDR3 DNA: TGTGCCAGCAGCCAAGAATTGTCGGTACCCAGCACAGATACGCAGTATTTT; CDR3 protein: CASSQELSVPSTDTQYF
D gene: TRBD2; clone size: few; CDR3 length: 15; J gene: TRBJ2-1; V gene: TRBV13; CDR3 DNA: TGTGCCAGCAGCTTAGTGGGGGAGGGCTACAATGAGCAGTTCTTC; CDR3 protein: CASSLVGEGYNEQFF